The 25 T cell receptor beta chains listed next were all sequenced from one sample in a study of T cells in Graves' hyperthyroidism and ophthalmopathy. Researchers amplified the TCR beta CDR3 regions from RNA transcripts. The study used the HTBI primer set for a first-round RT-PCR of the TCR CDR3. A single record per CDR3 protein comes from TCRdb applying MiXCR to the multiplex PCR reads. In the table there are around 570,000 distinct CDR3 sequences, around 20% of which are singletons. Sequenced: blood. These TCRs come from a man in his forties with Graves' ophthalmopathy.

This chain joins TRBV20-1 and TRBJ2-3, with 7 bases that match TRBD2. The CDR3 length is 16 residues. Looked up from germline, CDR1 is DFQATT and CDR2 is SNEGSKA (reference sequence). Unmatched junction bases numbered 13, after V lost 5 bases and J lost 2 bases. CDR3 protein: CSAWAHGRGVTDTQYF. CDR3 nucleotides: TGCAGTGCTTGGGCCCATGGCCGGGGGGTCACAGATACGCAGTATTTT.

DNA of the CDR3: TGCGCCAGCAGCTTGGAGGGCAGGACTAATTCACCCCTCCACTTT. This sequence encodes CASSLEGRTNSPLHF. V is TRBV5-1 and J is TRBJ1-6, with D hard to call. Germline assignment: CDR1 SGHRS and CDR2 YFSETQ. V gave up 0 bases and J gave up 6 bases, with 10 bases separating them. CDR3 length: 15 residues.

The CDR3 loop is CAWSVLLAGGWRPTDTQYF. CDR3 DNA sequence: TGTGCCTGGAGTGTACTCCTAGCGGGAGGATGGAGGCCCACAGATACGCAGTATTTT. The chain has TRBV30 and TRBJ2-3; TRBD2 matches 11 bases. The CDR3 extends over 19 amino acids. With V trimmed by 0 bases and J by 2 bases, 13 bases remained unmatched. Germline CDR1 reads GTSNPN; CDR2 reads SVGIG (reference sequence).

The rearrangement uses TRBV30 and TRBJ1-3; D is ambiguous. This CDR3 comprises 13 residues. The germline V gene encodes CDR1 GTSNPN and CDR2 SVGIG (reference sequence). The V end was cut by 7 bases, the J end by 3 bases, with 13 bases between. CDR3 residues: CASKAPLGNTIYF. CDR3 nucleotide sequence: TGTGCCTCGAAAGCGCCTCTTGGAAACACCATATATTTT.

V is TRBV27 and J is TRBJ2-5; 13 bases fit TRBD2. CDR3 size: 14 residues. After removal of 8 bases from V and 10 bases from J, the junction contained 10 bases not matched to a gene. Germline values: CDR1 MNHEY, CDR2 SMNVEV (reference sequence). The CDR3 protein is CASGRGLAGADQYF. The CDR3 bases are TGTGCCAGCGGCCGAGGACTAGCGGGGGCCGACCAGTACTTC.

V and J are TRBV6-1 and TRBJ2-5, with a tentative D call TRBD1 (6 bases). The CDR3 sequence is 15 residues long. The V and J ends lost 6 bases and 2 bases respectively, with 16 bases between them. The germline gives CDR1 MNHNS, CDR2 SASEGT. The CDR3 DNA reads TGTGCCAGCAGGTCACTCCAGGGGTTACAAGAGACCCAGTACTTC. This encodes CASRSLQGLQETQYF.

In its sample, this clonotype was seen many times. The gene calls are TRBV30 and TRBJ1-1; 7 nucleotides align to TRBD1. The CDR3 contains 12 residues. Per germline, CDR1 GTSNPN and CDR2 SVGIG (reference sequence). The V segment lost 2 bases and the J segment 7 bases; nucleotides outside the gene matches: 4. The CDR3 is CAWSPTGVEAFF. The CDR3 nucleotides read TGTGCCTGGAGTCCAACAGGGGTTGAAGCTTTCTTT.

This clonotype was counted a few times. V usage is TRBV3-1 and J usage is TRBJ2-1, with D possibly being TRBD1 or TRBD2 (5 bases each). Germline CDR1 is LGHDT and CDR2 is YNNKEL (reference sequence). This CDR3 comprises 15 residues. The ends were cut back, 2 bases at V and 4 bases at J, with 12 bases in the middle. The CDR3 protein is CASSQSLGEYNEQFF. The CDR3 DNA reads as TGTGCCAGCAGCCAAAGCCTAGGGGAGTACAATGAGCAGTTCTTC.

There are a few counts of this clonotype. The chain joins TRBV7-2 to TRBJ2-3; TRBD2 matches 9 bases. J was trimmed by 3 bases and V by 6 bases; bases with no gene match: 13. This CDR3 is 17 amino acids long. Germline V gene lookup returns CDR1 SGHTA and CDR2 FQGNSA. The CDR3 sequence: CASSQASIGLATDTQYF. The CDR3 nucleotides read TGTGCCAGCAGTCAAGCCTCGATCGGACTAGCGACAGATACGCAGTATTTT.

Turning to this clonotype: Mismatch with germline at one junction end may stem from a read error. V usage is TRBV7-7 and J usage is TRBJ1-4, with TRBD1 matching over 10 bases. Germline-derived CDR1 and CDR2 are SSHAT and FNYEAQ (reference sequence). The CDR3 runs to 15 residues. This CDR3 reads CASSSPGQGCEKLFF. The CDR3 region has the DNA TGTGCTAGCAGCTCACCGGGACAGGGGTGTGAAAAACTGTTTTTT.

This clonotype has ten or more counts. The chain carries TRBV5-5 and TRBJ2-1, with D tentatively TRBD1 (6 bases). Trimming removed 6 bases from V and 6 bases from J, with 13 bases in between. The CDR3 is 13 residues long. The germline V gene has CDR1 SGHKS and CDR2 YYEKEE (reference sequence). CDR3 coding DNA: TGTGCCAGCAACCAAAACAGGGTCAATGAGCAGTTCTTC. As protein: CASNQNRVNEQFF.

This clonotype was detected ten times or more. The chain carries TRBV7-9 and TRBJ2-7; possibly TRBD1 for D (5 bases). The CDR3 totals 12 residues. The germline gives CDR1 SEHNR, CDR2 FQNEAQ (reference sequence). With 2 bases removed from V and 7 bases from J, the gap between germline ends came to 9 bases. The CDR3, as DNA: TGTGCCAGCAGCTTATCAGGGTGGGAGCAGTACTTC. This gives the protein CASSLSGWEQYF.

At least ten counts were recorded for this clonotype. The rearrangement uses TRBV5-8 and TRBJ2-5, with 9 nucleotides matching TRBD1. CDR1 SGHTS and CDR2 YDEGEE come from the germline V gene. The junction had 13 bases not matched to a gene; V was cut back by 5 bases and J by 5 bases. The CDR3 consists of 16 residues. As DNA, the CDR3 is TGTGCCAGCAGTTTGTACCTACAGACAGGGGGGGAGACCCAGTACTTC. Its protein product is CASSLYLQTGGETQYF.

This clonotype was detected many times. The genes are TRBV11-2 and TRBJ2-7; 12 bases are shared with TRBD2. The CDR3 is 16 residues long. The V and J ends lost 5 bases and 2 bases, in that order; junction bases with no gene match: 7. Looked up from germline, CDR1 is SGHAT and CDR2 is FQNNGV. The CDR3 loop reads CASSPVPSGGAYEQYF. CDR3 bases: TGTGCCAGCAGCCCGGTGCCTAGCGGGGGGGCCTACGAGCAGTACTTC.

This clonotype occurred a few times. The rearrangement links TRBV5-1 to TRBJ2-7; 11 bases are a match to TRBD2. V was pared by 1 base and J by 1 base, with 4 bases of the junction left unmatched. This CDR3 region has 16 residues. Germline V gene sequence: CDR1 SGHRS, CDR2 YFSETQ. CDR3 in amino acids: CASSLSRLAGSYEQYF. CDR3 in DNA: TGCGCCAGCAGCTTGTCCCGACTAGCGGGATCCTACGAGCAGTACTTC.

This clonotype was seen many times. The chain combines TRBV18 with TRBJ2-7, with a possible D match to TRBD2 (7 bases). Trimming took 6 bases from V and 7 from J, leaving 19 bases between them. The CDR3 runs to 14 residues. Germline loops: CDR1 KGHSH, CDR2 LQKENI. In DNA form, the CDR3 reads TGTGCCAGCTCCCAGGGGAGGACGCGGGGGGAGCAGTACTTC. Translating it yields CASSQGRTRGEQYF.

A few counts support this clonotype. The V gene is TRBV30, the J gene TRBJ1-1; D perhaps matches TRBD1 (6 bases). CDR1 and CDR2 (germline): GTSNPN, SVGIG (reference sequence). There are 13 residues in the CDR3. The ends were cut back, 8 bases at V and 0 bases at J, with 13 bases in the middle. CDR3 nucleotides: TGTGCCCACCAGAGGGGGGTGAACACTGAAGCTTTCTTT. Translating gives CAHQRGVNTEAFF.

This clonotype was counted between two and nine times. The chain is built from TRBV20-1 and TRBJ2-3, with D perhaps given as TRBD1 or TRBD2 (5 bases each). CDR1 DFQATT and CDR2 SNEGSKA come from the germline V gene (reference sequence). The CDR3 runs 15 residues. V lost 5 bases, J lost 8 bases, and 23 bases lay in between. The chain's CDR3 is CSAESQRKTGGTQYF. In DNA, the CDR3 is TGCAGTGCTGAATCCCAGCGGAAAACTGGGGGTACGCAGTATTTT.

The rearrangement joins TRBV15 to TRBJ1-2; perhaps TRBD1 as D (6 bases). Germline CDR1 LNHNV, CDR2 YYDKDF (reference sequence). There are 14 residues in the CDR3. V was cut by 4 bases and J by 2 bases, with 11 bases left in between. The CDR3 loop reads CATSKGGLNYGYTF. The CDR3 DNA follows: TGTGCCACCAGCAAGGGGGGTTTAAACTATGGCTACACCTTC.

In this sample, this clonotype turned up a few times. This sequence joins TRBV12-3 or TRBV12-4 and TRBJ1-5; D perhaps matches TRBD1 (6 bases). V shed 5 bases and J shed 4 bases, with 15 bases lying between them. This CDR3 comprises 15 residues. In nucleotides, the CDR3 is TGTGCCAGCAGTCCTTCCCGCAGGGGAAATCAGCCCCAGCATTTT. Its protein product is CASSPSRRGNQPQHF.

This clonotype was recorded once. The rearrangement uses TRBV29-1 and TRBJ2-2; D is unresolved. This CDR3 is 13 amino acids long. Per the germline V gene, CDR1 is SQVTM and CDR2 is ANQGSEA. V was pared by 7 bases and J by 1 base, with 10 bases between. CDR3 amino acids: CSAQSGNTGELFF. CDR3 in DNA: TGCAGCGCCCAATCGGGGAACACCGGGGAGCTGTTTTTT.

The rearrangement links TRBV10-3 to TRBJ2-1; D may be TRBD2 (5 bases). The CDR3 runs to 11 residues. V lost 0 bases, J lost 13 bases, and 7 bases lay in between. CDR1 is ENHRY, CDR2 SYGVKD, per germline. DNA of the CDR3: TGTGCCATCAGTGAGTCACTAGATCAGTTCTTC. It specifies CAISESLDQFF.

This clonotype was found a few times. With a much larger clone just one base away, this may be a read error. The chain recombines TRBV7-2 with TRBJ2-3, with D tentatively TRBD2 (6 bases). The CDR3 loop spans 17 amino acids. The ends were cut back, 4 bases at V and 5 bases at J, with 22 bases in the middle. Looked up from germline, CDR1 is SGHTA and CDR2 is FQGNSA. Here the CDR3 reads CASSSSGTGGTLDTQYF. CDR3 in DNA: TGTGCCAGCAGCTCCTCCGGGACTGGCGGGACTCTAGATACGCAGTATTTT.

This clonotype was seen at least ten times. This CDR3 reads CASSPFDRVNEQFF. CDR3 DNA: TGTGCCAGCTCACCCTTTGACAGGGTCAATGAGCAGTTCTTC. The chain uses TRBV18 and TRBJ2-1; TRBD1 matches 7 bases. The CDR3 length is 14 residues. The V gene's germline CDR1 is KGHSH and CDR2 LQKENI. V lost 3 bases to trimming and J lost 6 bases; unmatched junction nucleotides: 5.

In its sample, this clonotype was seen a few times. The chain carries TRBV6-1 and TRBJ1-2; weak D call: TRBD1 (5 bases). Trimming removed 8 bases at V and 8 bases at J, with 15 bases between. Germline loops: CDR1 MNHNS, CDR2 SASEGT. The CDR3 has 12 amino acids. The CDR3 loop is CASLSGMYGYTF. Written as DNA, the CDR3 is TGTGCCAGCTTATCAGGGATGTACGGCTACACCTTC.